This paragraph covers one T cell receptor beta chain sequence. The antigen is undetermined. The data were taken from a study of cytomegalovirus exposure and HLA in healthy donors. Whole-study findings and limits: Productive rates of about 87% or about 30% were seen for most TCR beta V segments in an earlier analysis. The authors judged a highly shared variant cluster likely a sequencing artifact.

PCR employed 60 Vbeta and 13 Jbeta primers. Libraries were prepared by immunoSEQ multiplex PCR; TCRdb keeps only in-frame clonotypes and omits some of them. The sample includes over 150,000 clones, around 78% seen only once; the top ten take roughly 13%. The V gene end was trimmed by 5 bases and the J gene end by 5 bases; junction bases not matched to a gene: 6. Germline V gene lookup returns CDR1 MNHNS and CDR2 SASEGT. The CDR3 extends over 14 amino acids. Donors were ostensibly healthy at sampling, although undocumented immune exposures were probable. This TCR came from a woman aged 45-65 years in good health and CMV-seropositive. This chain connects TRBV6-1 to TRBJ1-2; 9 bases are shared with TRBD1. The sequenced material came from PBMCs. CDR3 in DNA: TGTGCCAGCAGTACACAGGGGGCGAGGTATGGCTACACCTTC. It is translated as CASSTQGARYGYTF.